Each of the 20 T cell receptor beta chains below was sequenced from the same sample in a study of graft-versus-host responses after intestinal transplantation. The assay was immunoSEQ multiplex PCR, and TCRdb's table has in-frame clones only and misses some. The table records approximately 12,000 clones, about 81% of them present only once. The material sequenced was PBMCs, taken around 300 days after intestinal transplant. The receptors were sampled from a human patient who received an intestinal transplant, so some T cells may come from the graft donor.

The rearrangement links TRBV19 to TRBJ2-2, with TRBD1 identical over 8 bases. V trimming: 3 bases; J trimming: 0 bases; junction bases outside the gene matches: 9. The germline CDR1 and CDR2 sequences are LNHDA and SQIVND (reference sequence). The CDR3 runs 18 residues. The CDR3 region is CASSIARTGWTNTGELFF. The CDR3 DNA reads as TGTGCCAGTAGTATCGCCCGGACAGGGTGGACGAACACCGGGGAGCTGTTTTTT.

In DNA form, the CDR3 reads TGTGCCAGCAGCCCCGGGGCGGGTAGCTCCTACGAGCAGTACTTC. As protein: CASSPGAGSSYEQYF. The J gene is TRBJ2-7, the V gene TRBV9; D possibly uses TRBD1 or TRBD2 (5 bases each). Trimming cost V 4 bases and J 0 bases, with 14 bases left between them. The V gene's germline CDR1 is SGDLS and CDR2 YYNGEE. CDR3 length: 15 residues.

This rearrangement joins TRBV7-6 to TRBJ1-1; D might be TRBD1 (5 bases). Trimming stripped 1 base from V and 5 bases from J, with 8 bases between. This CDR3 has 13 residues. The germline gives CDR1 SGHVS, CDR2 FNYEAQ. The CDR3 sequence is CASSLGAGTEAFF. CDR3 bases: TGTGCCAGCAGCTTAGGGGCAGGGACTGAAGCTTTCTTT.

This chain links TRBV28 with TRBJ1-5; D gene uncertain. Germline CDR1 and CDR2: MDHEN and SYDVKM. The CDR3 runs to 16 residues. V lost 4 bases and J lost 0, with 13 bases in between. CDR3 in amino acids: CASSSPPGISNQPQHF. CDR3 bases: TGTGCCAGCAGTTCCCCTCCGGGAATTAGCAATCAGCCCCAGCATTTT.

This rearrangement joins TRBV28 to TRBJ2-5, with 8 bases aligning to TRBD1. The J call may be incorrect, as the DNA end agrees better with TRBJ2-7. This CDR3 spans 13 amino acids. Germline loops: CDR1 MDHEN, CDR2 SYDVKM. This chain's CDR3 is CASSFGTGYEQYF. CDR3 in DNA: TGTGCCAGCAGTTTCGGGACAGGCTACGAGCAGTACTTC.

The rearrangement uses TRBV2 and TRBJ2-2, with a tentative D call TRBD2 (6 bases). The CDR3 has 16 amino acids. V lost 0 bases, J lost 3 bases, and 11 bases lay in between. Germline V gene sequence: CDR1 SNHLY, CDR2 FYNNEI. This chain's CDR3 is CASSEAKGLYTGELFF. The CDR3 nucleotides read TGTGCCAGCAGTGAAGCGAAGGGACTCTACACCGGGGAGCTGTTTTTT.

The gene calls are TRBV5-1 and TRBJ2-7, with 10 bases matching TRBD2. The trim removed 2 bases at V and 6 bases at J, leaving 5 bases unmatched. Germline CDR1 and CDR2: SGHRS and YFSETQ. The CDR3 loop spans 14 amino acids. This CDR3 is CASSLPSGSFEQYF. The CDR3 DNA follows: TGCGCCAGCAGCTTACCTAGCGGGAGTTTCGAGCAGTACTTC.

A note on this clone: One end of the junction fails to match germline, which may point to a read error. The chain carries TRBV27 and TRBJ2-7, with D maybe TRBD2 (5 bases). The CDR3 has 13 amino acids. Germline V gives CDR1 MNHEY, CDR2 SMNVEV (reference sequence). The CDR3 here is CASSLSGWGSAEF. DNA for the CDR3: TGTGCCAGCAGTTTATCGGGTTGGGGTAGCGCCGAGTTC.

The chain couples TRBV4-1 to TRBJ2-7, with 12 nucleotides matching TRBD2. The junction had 2 bases not matched to a gene; V was cut back by 1 base and J by 4 bases. This CDR3 contains 15 residues. In germline, CDR1 is MGHRA, CDR2 YSYEKL. The CDR3 DNA sequence: TGCGCCAGCAGCCAAGTTCTAGCGGGAGGGTACGAGCAGTACTTC. Translating it yields CASSQVLAGGYEQYF.

V gene TRBV6-1 combines with J gene TRBJ2-2, with a possible D match to TRBD1 (6 bases). V lost 2 bases and J 2 bases, leaving 12 bases between the germline ends. In germline, CDR1 is MNHNS, CDR2 SASEGT. The CDR3 is made up of 16 amino acids. The CDR3 sequence is CASSEPRQVNTGELFF. The DNA of the CDR3 is TGTGCCAGCAGTGAACCGAGACAGGTTAACACCGGGGAGCTGTTTTTT.

This clone was counted a single time. V and J are TRBV2 and TRBJ2-1; tentative D call: TRBD1 (5 bases). Germline V lookup: CDR1 SNHLY, CDR2 FYNNEI. This CDR3 is built from 13 residues. V was cut by 6 bases and J by 4 bases, with 10 bases left in between. The CDR3 DNA sequence: TGTGCCAGCAGGAAGGCAGGGTACAATGAGCAGTTCTTC. This translates into CASRKAGYNEQFF.

The genes are TRBV19 and TRBJ2-3, with a tentative D call TRBD1 (6 bases). There are 13 residues in the CDR3. Germline CDR1 and CDR2: LNHDA and SQIVND (reference sequence). Trimming stripped 8 bases from V and 1 base from J, with 10 bases between. The CDR3 region is CASGWTGTDTQYF. CDR3 coding DNA: TGTGCCAGTGGGTGGACAGGCACAGATACGCAGTATTTT.

The DNA for the CDR3 is TGTGCCAGCAGCGTAGGGACAGGGGCAGCTAACTATGGCTACACCTTC. Translated: CASSVGTGAANYGYTF. The chain has TRBV9 and TRBJ1-2; 9 positions agree with TRBD1. The CDR3 has 16 residues. Germline assignment: CDR1 SGDLS and CDR2 YYNGEE. The trim removed 0 bases at V and 0 bases at J, leaving 3 bases unmatched.

V gene TRBV13 combines with J gene TRBJ1-1; D gene uncertain. The germline CDR1 and CDR2 sequences are PRHDT and FYEKMQ (reference sequence). This CDR3 contains 13 residues. The V and J ends lost 2 bases and 2 bases respectively, with 6 bases between them. The CDR3 protein is CASSLKVNTEAFF. As DNA, the CDR3 is TGTGCCAGCAGCTTAAAGGTCAACACTGAAGCTTTCTTT.

The chain recombines TRBV7-9 with TRBJ1-3; D perhaps matches TRBD1 (6 bases). The germline V gene has CDR1 SEHNR and CDR2 FQNEAQ (reference sequence). Between the trimmed V and J ends, which lost 4 bases and 0 bases, there was a span of 16 bases. The CDR3 is 17 residues long. CDR3 residues: CASSSRNRVNSGNTIYF. The CDR3 DNA reads TGTGCCAGCAGCTCGCGTAACAGGGTCAACTCTGGAAACACCATATATTTT.

CDR3 sequence (DNA): TGTGCCAGCAGCCGTCAGACTAGCACGCCCTACAATGAGCAGTTCTTC. Encoded protein: CASSRQTSTPYNEQFF. The V call is TRBV4-2, the J call TRBJ2-1, with TRBD2 matching over 7 bases. Trimming removed 4 bases from V and 2 bases from J; junction bases left unmatched: 8. This CDR3 is 16 amino acids long. Germline V gene data show CDR1 as LGHNA and CDR2 as YNFKEQ.

V usage is TRBV10-2 and J usage is TRBJ2-1; the D call may be TRBD1 or TRBD2 (5 bases each). In germline, CDR1 is WSHSY, CDR2 SAAADI. Deletions cut 0 bases from V and 9 bases from J, with 18 bases between. CDR3 length: 16 amino acids. The DNA of the CDR3 is TGCGCCAGCAGTGAGTCGAAGGGACCTTCTACAACTGAGCAGTTCTTC. It is translated as CASSESKGPSTTEQFF.

The V gene is TRBV5-1, the J gene TRBJ1-4; D possibly corresponds to TRBD1 (6 bases). The V and J ends lost 1 base and 5 bases respectively, with 9 bases between them. Per the germline V gene, CDR1 is SGHRS and CDR2 is YFSETQ. The CDR3 loop spans 14 amino acids. The DNA of the CDR3 is TGCGCCAGCAGCTTGACAGGGTCCAATGAAAAACTGTTTTTT. This encodes CASSLTGSNEKLFF.

This chain connects TRBV28 to TRBJ1-1, with a weak D call TRBD1 (5 bases). This CDR3 is built from 16 residues. Germline V gene sequence: CDR1 MDHEN, CDR2 SYDVKM. V was pared by 9 bases and J by 5 bases, with 25 bases between. The CDR3 nucleotides read TGTGCCAGTCGAACCAGGGAAGTTTTAAGTTATACTGAAGCTTTCTTT. Residues: CASRTREVLSYTEAFF.

The chain combines TRBV7-2 with TRBJ1-2, with TRBD1 matching over 11 bases. V shed 3 bases, J shed 8 bases, and the junction held 8 bases outside the gene matches. The germline gives CDR1 SGHTA, CDR2 FQGNSA. CDR3 size: 15 residues. CDR3 in amino acids: CASSFRDRGFGGYTF. The CDR3 nucleotides are TGTGCCAGCAGCTTCCGGGACAGGGGGTTCGGCGGCTACACCTTC.